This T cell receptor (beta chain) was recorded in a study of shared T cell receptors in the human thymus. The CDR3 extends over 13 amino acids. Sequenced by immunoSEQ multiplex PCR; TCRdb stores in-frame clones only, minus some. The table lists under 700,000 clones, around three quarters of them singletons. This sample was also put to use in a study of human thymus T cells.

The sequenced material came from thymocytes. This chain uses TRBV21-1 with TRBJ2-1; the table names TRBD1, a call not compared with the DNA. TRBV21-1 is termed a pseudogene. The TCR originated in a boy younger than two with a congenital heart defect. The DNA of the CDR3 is TGTGCCAGCAGCAACCTCCAAGGGACAGGGGAGGTCTTC. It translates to CASSNLQGTGEVF.